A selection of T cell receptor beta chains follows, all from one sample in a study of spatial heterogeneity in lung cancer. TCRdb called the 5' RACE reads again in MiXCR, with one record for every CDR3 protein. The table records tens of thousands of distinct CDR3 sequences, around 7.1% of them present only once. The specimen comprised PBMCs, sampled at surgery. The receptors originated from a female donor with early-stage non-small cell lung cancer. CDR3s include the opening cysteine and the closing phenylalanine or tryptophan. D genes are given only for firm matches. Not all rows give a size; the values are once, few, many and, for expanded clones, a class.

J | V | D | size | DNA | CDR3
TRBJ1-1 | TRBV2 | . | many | TGTGCCAGCACCGGACAGCTATTCGATGGAGCTTTCTTT | CASTGQLFDGAFF
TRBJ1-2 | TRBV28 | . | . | TGTGTCAGCAGATCGGTTGGCTACACCTTC | CVSRSVGYTF
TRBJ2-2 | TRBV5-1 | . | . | TGCGCCAGCAGCCGGGACTCGGTTGCACTCGGGGAGCTGTTTTTT | CASSRDSVALGELFF
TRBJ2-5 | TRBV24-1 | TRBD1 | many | TGTGCCACCAGTGATGGGGACAGAGACAAGGAGACCCAGTACTTC | CATSDGDRDKETQYF
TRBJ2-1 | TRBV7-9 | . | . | TGTGCCAGCAGCCCCGGGGGGCCGTCCTACAATGAGCAGTTCTTC | CASSPGGPSYNEQFF
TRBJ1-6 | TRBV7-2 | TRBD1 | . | TGTGCCAGCCGAGGGACAGCGAGTTTTTCACCCCTCCACTTT | CASRGTASFSPLHF
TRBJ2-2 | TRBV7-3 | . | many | TGTGCCAGCAGCCTCGGAAACACCGGGGAGCTGTTTTTT | CASSLGNTGELFF
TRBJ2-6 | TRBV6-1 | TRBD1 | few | TGTGCCGGAACAGGGGCTGGGGCCAACGTCCTGACTTTC | CAGTGAGANVLTF
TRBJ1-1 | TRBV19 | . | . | TGTGCCAGTAATGGCAGAAACATGAACACTGAAGCTTTCTTT | CASNGRNMNTEAFF
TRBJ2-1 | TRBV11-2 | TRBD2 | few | TGTGCCAGCAGCTTAACCCTTGGGACTAGTGGCGATGAGCAGTTCTTC | CASSLTLGTSGDEQFF
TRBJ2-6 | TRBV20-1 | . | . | TGCAGTGCTAGCAGGGGAGGGGCTGGGGCCAACGTCCTGACTTTC | CSASRGGAGANVLTF
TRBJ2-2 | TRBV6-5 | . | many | TGTGCCAGCAGTTACTCGAACAGAAACACCGGGGAGCTGTTTTTT | CASSYSNRNTGELFF
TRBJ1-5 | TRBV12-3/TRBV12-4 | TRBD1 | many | TGTGCCAGCTCTCAGGGGGCAGGGGGCGGCCAGCCCCAGCATTTT | CASSQGAGGGQPQHF
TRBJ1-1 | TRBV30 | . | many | TGTGCCTGGAGTCAGGGGAGCACTGAAGCTTTCTTT | CAWSQGSTEAFF
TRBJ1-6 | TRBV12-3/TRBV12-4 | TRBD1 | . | TGTGCCAGCAGTCAGAGTGGGACAGGCGGTAATTCACCCCTCCACTTT | CASSQSGTGGNSPLHF
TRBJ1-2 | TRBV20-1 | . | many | TGCAGTGCTAGAGATCCCGCAGGGATCTATGGCTACACCTTC | CSARDPAGIYGYTF
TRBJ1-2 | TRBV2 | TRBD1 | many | TGTGCCAGCGTGACAGGGGGCTTTGGCTACACCTTC | CASVTGGFGYTF
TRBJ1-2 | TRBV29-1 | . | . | TGCAGCGTTGGGCGGCAGGACTTGGATGGCTACACCTTC | CSVGRQDLDGYTF
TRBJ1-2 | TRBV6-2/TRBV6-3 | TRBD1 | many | TGTGCCAGCAGTTACTCCGGGACAGGGAGGGGCGGCTACACCTTC | CASSYSGTGRGGYTF
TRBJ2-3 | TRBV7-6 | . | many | TGTGCCAGCAGCCCCGGGGGGCGCTTGTACCCGCAGTATTTT | CASSPGGRLYPQYF
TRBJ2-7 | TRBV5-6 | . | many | TGTGCCAGCAGCCACCCGGGGTCGCGCGAGCAGTACTTC | CASSHPGSREQYF
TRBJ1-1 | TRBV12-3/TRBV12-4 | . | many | TGTGCCAGCAGTTTCAAAGAGAACACTGAAGCTTTCTTT | CASSFKENTEAFF
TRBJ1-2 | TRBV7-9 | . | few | TGTGCCAGCAGCCCTGGGTTGCATGGCTACACCTTC | CASSPGLHGYTF
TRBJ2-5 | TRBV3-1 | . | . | TGTGCCAGCAGCCAAGCCCCACGAGGGGGCCAAGAGACCCAGTACTTC | CASSQAPRGGQETQYF
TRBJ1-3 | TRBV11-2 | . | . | TGTGCCAGCGGAAAACAGGGAATGACTGGAAACACCATATATTTT | CASGKQGMTGNTIYF
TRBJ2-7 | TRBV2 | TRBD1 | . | TGTGCCAGCAGCCAGACAGGGGACCCCTACGAGCAGTACTTC | CASSQTGDPYEQYF
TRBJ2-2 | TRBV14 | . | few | TGTGCCAGCAGCCCCTCCCGACGGAACACCGGGGAGCTGTTTTTT | CASSPSRRNTGELFF
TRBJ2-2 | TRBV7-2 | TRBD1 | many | TGTGCCAGCAGACCTACAGGGGGCAACACCGGGGAGCTGTTTTTT | CASRPTGGNTGELFF
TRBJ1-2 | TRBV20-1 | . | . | TGCAGTGCTAGAGATGTCCAGGGCGGTTATTATGGCTACACCTTC | CSARDVQGGYYGYTF
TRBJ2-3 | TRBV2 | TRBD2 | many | TGTGCCAGCAGTGAGGAGGCGGGAGTCACAGATACGCAGTATTTT | CASSEEAGVTDTQYF
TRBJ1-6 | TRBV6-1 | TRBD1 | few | TGTGCCAGCCGGGACAGGGGGCAAGAAAATTCACCCCTCCACTTT | CASRDRGQENSPLHF
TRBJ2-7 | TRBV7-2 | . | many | TGTGCCAGCAGCTTAGGTTGGGGGATAGGCTACGAGCAGTACTTC | CASSLGWGIGYEQYF
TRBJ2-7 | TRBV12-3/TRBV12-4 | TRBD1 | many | TGTGCCAGCAGTTCTGGACAGGGAAGCTACGAGCAGTACTTC | CASSSGQGSYEQYF
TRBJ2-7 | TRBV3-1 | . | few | TGTGCCAGCAGTTCGGCCGGGGAGCAGTACTTC | CASSSAGEQYF
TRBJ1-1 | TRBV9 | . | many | TGTGCCAGCAGGAAGGGGGGAGAGGCTGAAGCTTTCTTT | CASRKGGEAEAFF
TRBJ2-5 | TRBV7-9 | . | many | TGTGCCAGCAGTTCCGACAGAGCCATATATCCGACCCAAGAGACCCAGTACTTC | CASSSDRAIYPTQETQYF
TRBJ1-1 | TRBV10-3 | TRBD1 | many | TGTGCCGCCGGTTATGGGACAGGGAACACTGAAGCTTTCTTT | CAAGYGTGNTEAFF